These 8 T cell receptor beta chains were sequenced from one sample in a study of cytomegalovirus exposure and HLA in healthy donors. The PCR ran on 60 Vbeta and 13 Jbeta primers. Clones were sequenced by immunoSEQ multiplex PCR, and TCRdb holds only the in-frame ones, with some missing. There are about 18,000 clones in the sample; 65% to 75% occur only once, and 3.5% to 4.5% lies in the top ten. Sequences were obtained from PBMCs. Receptors originate from a man aged 18 to 29 in good health and CMV-seronegative.

V and J are TRBV6-6 and TRBJ1-2, with a tentative D call TRBD1 (5 bases). This CDR3 contains 11 residues. V lost 8 bases, J lost 4 bases, and 8 bases lay in between. Germline CDR1 MNHNY, CDR2 SVGAGI (reference sequence). The CDR3 nucleotides read TGTGCCAGCGAGGGACTCTATGGCTACACCTTC. Translation gives CASEGLYGYTF.

CDR3 loop: CVGLGGNTIYF. As DNA, the CDR3 is TGTGTGGGACTAGGCGGAAACACCATATATTTT. The chain joins TRBV5-6 to TRBJ1-3; the D gene is possibly TRBD1 (5 bases). The CDR3 runs 11 residues. The V gene's germline CDR1 is SGHDT and CDR2 YYEEEE. Together with reference TRBV5-6 and TRBJ1-3, the CDR3 gives the full variable domain: DAGVTQSPTHLIKTRGQQVTLRCSPKSGHDTVSWYQQALGQGPQFIFQYYEEEERQRGNFPDRFSGHQFPNYSSELNVNALLLGDSALYLCVGLGGNTIYFGEGSWLTVV.

This chain connects TRBV6-5 to TRBJ2-7, with a weak D call TRBD2 (5 bases). This CDR3 comprises 12 residues. In germline, CDR1 is MNHEY, CDR2 SVGAGI. V shed 7 bases and J shed 1 base, with 8 bases lying between them. DNA for the CDR3: TGTGCCAGCACCGGGGAGTCCTACGAGCAGTACTTC. Amino acids: CASTGESYEQYF.

J is TRBJ2-7 and V is TRBV4-1, with 7 bases aligning to TRBD2. The length of the CDR3 is 14 residues. The ends lost 1 base at V and 2 bases at J; junction bases unmatched: 2. Looked up from germline, CDR1 is MGHRA and CDR2 is YSYEKL. This CDR3 is CASSQAGGAYEQYF. CDR3 sequence (DNA): TGCGCCAGCAGCCAAGCGGGAGGAGCCTACGAGCAGTACTTC.

The chain uses TRBV7-2 and TRBJ1-1; no reliable D call. CDR1 and CDR2 (germline): SGHTA, FQGNSA. The CDR3 contains 16 residues. Trimming removed 2 bases at V and 0 bases at J, with 13 bases between. The CDR3 here is CASSLRLPGMNTEAFF. The CDR3 DNA reads TGTGCCAGCAGCTTACGATTACCGGGGATGAACACTGAAGCTTTCTTT.

This chain links TRBV21-1 with TRBJ1-5; TRBD1 is taken as the D call from the table, unchecked against the DNA. TRBV21-1 is noted as a pseudogene. This CDR3 comprises 20 residues. The CDR3 bases are TGTGCCAGGCTCAATTGGGGCGCGATATTTTACTGTCATAGCAATCAGCCCCAGCATTTT. Its translation is CARLNWGAIFYCHSNQPQHF.

The chain carries TRBV29-1 and TRBJ1-2; D not certain. CDR1 is SQVTM and CDR2 is ANQGSEA in the germline V gene. This CDR3 contains 14 residues. Trimming cost V 3 bases and J 3 bases, with 14 bases left between them. In DNA form, the CDR3 reads TGCAGCGTTGAGCGGGCAGGACGGGACTATGGCTACACCTTC. It yields the protein CSVERAGRDYGYTF.

J is TRBJ2-3 and V is TRBV2; D perhaps matches TRBD2 (6 bases). This CDR3 has 14 amino acids. With 6 bases removed from V and 1 base from J, the gap between germline ends came to 11 bases. Per germline, CDR1 SNHLY and CDR2 FYNNEI. CDR3 nucleotides: TGTGCCAGCAGGGACCCGGGGGGCACAGATACGCAGTATTTT. As protein: CASRDPGGTDTQYF.